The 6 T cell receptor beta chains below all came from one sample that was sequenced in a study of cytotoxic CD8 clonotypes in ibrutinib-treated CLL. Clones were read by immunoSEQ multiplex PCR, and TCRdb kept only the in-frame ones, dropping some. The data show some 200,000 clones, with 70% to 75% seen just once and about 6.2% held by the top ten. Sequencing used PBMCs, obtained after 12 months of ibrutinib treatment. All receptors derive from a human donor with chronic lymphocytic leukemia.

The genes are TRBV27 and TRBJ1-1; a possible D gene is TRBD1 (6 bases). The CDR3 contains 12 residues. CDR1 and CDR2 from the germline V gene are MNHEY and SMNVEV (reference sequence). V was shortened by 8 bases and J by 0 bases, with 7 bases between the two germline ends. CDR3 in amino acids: CASGGLNTEAFF. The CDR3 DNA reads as TGTGCCAGCGGGGGGCTGAACACTGAAGCTTTCTTT.

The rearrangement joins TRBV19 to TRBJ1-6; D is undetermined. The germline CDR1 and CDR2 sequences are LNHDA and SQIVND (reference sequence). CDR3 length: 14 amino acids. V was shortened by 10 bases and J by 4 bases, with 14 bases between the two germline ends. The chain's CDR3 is CAISRQIYNSPLHF. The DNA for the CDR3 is TGTGCCATCAGCCGTCAGATTTATAATTCACCCCTCCACTTT.

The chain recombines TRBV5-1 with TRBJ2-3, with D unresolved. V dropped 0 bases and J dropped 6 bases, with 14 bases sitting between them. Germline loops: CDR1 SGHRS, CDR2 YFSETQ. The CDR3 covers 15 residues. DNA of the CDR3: TGCGCCAGCAGCTTGGGCACAGCCCCAACGGATACGCAGTATTTT. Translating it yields CASSLGTAPTDTQYF.

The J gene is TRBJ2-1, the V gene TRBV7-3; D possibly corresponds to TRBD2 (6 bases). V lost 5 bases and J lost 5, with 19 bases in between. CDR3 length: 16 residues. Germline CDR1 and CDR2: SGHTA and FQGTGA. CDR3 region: CASSPIRAGTDNEQFF. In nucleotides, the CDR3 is TGTGCCAGCAGCCCTATTAGGGCGGGAACAGACAATGAGCAGTTCTTC.

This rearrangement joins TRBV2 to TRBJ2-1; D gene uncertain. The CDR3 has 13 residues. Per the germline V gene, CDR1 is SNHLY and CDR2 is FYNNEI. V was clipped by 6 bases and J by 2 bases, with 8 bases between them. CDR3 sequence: CASRGRTYNEQFF. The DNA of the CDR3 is TGTGCCAGCAGAGGACGGACCTACAATGAGCAGTTCTTC.

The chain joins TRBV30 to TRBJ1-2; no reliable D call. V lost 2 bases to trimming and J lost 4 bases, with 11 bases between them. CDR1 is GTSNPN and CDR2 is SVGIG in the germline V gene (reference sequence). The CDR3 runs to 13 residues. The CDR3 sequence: CAWSHGQAYGYTF. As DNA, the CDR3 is TGTGCCTGGAGTCACGGTCAGGCCTATGGCTACACCTTC.